This T cell receptor (beta chain) came from a study of shared clonotypes between healthy human individuals (TCRdb year 2020). With regard to the full study: Three men and a couple of women, aged 18 to 49 years, made up the cohort. Blood TCR repertoires of roughly five healthy adults were deeply sequenced to estimate repertoire size and the extent of clonotype sharing between individuals. Libraries were prepared and TCR repertoires were sequenced by different laboratories using diverse techniques, in order to increase sequencing depth and limit assay-specific biases. Between about 0.94 and 10 billion PBMCs per donor were obtained by leukapheresis. For each donor, CD4 naive and CD4 memory were each run on three plates, CD8 naive on two plates, and CD8 memory on one plate. Study-wide conclusions, independent of this receptor: The genetic and exposure-history diversity represented was limited by the small number of donors. Only blood was sampled, and tissue TCR repertoires likely differ from those in blood. Larger estimated clonotype richness was generally found for naive subsets than for memory subsets. Roughly 5% of naive CD4, 3.5% of naive CD8, about 2.5% of memory CD4, and less than 0.45% of memory CD8 clonotypes were shared across several donors. Even with the large sequencing depth, rarefaction of the sorted-subset datasets indicated that sequencing was incomplete. Based on pairwise subsampling, the degree of clonotype sharing among donors was expected to be affected by sequencing depth. Compared with non-shared clonotypes, clonotypes shared by all four sorted-subset donors had higher generation probabilities.

Including cysteine and phenylalanine, the CDR3 has 13 amino acids. The DNA shown is the 39-base CDR3, in frame from base 1. Relative to germline, V is 4 bases shorter and J is 7 bases shorter, with 13 bases between their ends. The CDR1 and CDR2 encoded by the germline V gene (reference sequence) are SEHNR and FQNEAQ. The donors were healthy, HIV-negative adults with no recently reported acute infections or vaccinations. Only Caucasian adults living in Nashville, Tennessee, USA were represented among the donors. CD4+ T cells were enriched by magnetic negative selection; naive cells were then positively selected on CD45RA, and the negative fraction formed the memory subset. Blood was collected by leukapheresis, and PBMCs were isolated by Ficoll-Histopaque density gradient centrifugation and then cryopreserved in liquid nitrogen vapor phase. Analytical flow cytometry was used to check the purity and quantity of every magnetically sorted T cell population. Each sorted fraction had its genomic DNA isolated and then quantified by UV absorbance on a Nanodrop 2000c.

A note on this clone: Which antigen it targets is not known. The sample holds no much larger clone one base away, and base qualities are not on file.

Using the deep immunoSEQ assay, multiplex PCR amplified TCR CDR3 regions from genomic DNA. Extracted genomic DNA from each cell subset was distributed evenly across all wells of several immunoSEQ 96-well plates, and each plate was treated as a replicate. For sorted subsets, roughly 0.2 ug genomic DNA, equal to 30,000 to 35,000 T cell genomes, was loaded into each replicate PCR. Purified libraries were quantified with a Qubit 3.0 fluorometer, sized on a Bioanalyzer 2100, and re-quantified with the KAPA Library Quantification kit. A separate single-read 150-cycle Illumina NextSeq 550 flow cell was used to sequence each immunoSEQ 96-well plate. The paper's data handling went like this. Because the immunoSEQ output held only junctional sequences and lacked quality scores, the filtering could not match the filtering applied to full-length reads. To assign V/J genes and CDR3, sequences were annotated against IMGT germline references using PyIR, a Python wrapper for IgBLAST v1.9. Reads were filtered out if the reads had weak V/J assignments (E-value above 1e-6), no CDR3, stop codons, out-of-frame junctions, or ambiguous translated residues. V3J clonotypes were defined by identical inferred V gene, J gene, and CDR3 amino acid sequence. To compute the percentage overlap between repertoires, the number of shared unique clonotypes was divided by the size of the smaller repertoire. Three approaches were used to assess repertoire richness: RTK rarefaction, the Chao1 estimator, and Recon v2.1 estimates of unobserved clonotypes. For all TCRbeta clonotypes obtained by the gDNA method from a handful of donors, generation probabilities were computed with OLGA. Imported from immuneACCESS, the table was reduced by TCRdb to in-frame sequences with V and J called. These copies leave out some clones; in studies compared against another copy, an unresolved V gene accounts for under half, and the cause of the remainder is not known. The V and J calls and clone size are taken from that table; D and trimming were inferred from the DNA. The sample contains about 510,000 clones, almost 97% of them found a single time. The ten biggest clones cover less than 0.06% of the sample.

The rearranged chain carries TRBV7-9 and TRBJ1-1, and the D gene may be TRBD1, 6 bases matching. The sample was naive CD4+ T cells sorted from blood. Interpreted using the paper, the cell subset or site label stands for: CD45RA+ positively selected. The clonotype originates from a woman in her thirties in good health. At the DNA level, the sequence is TGTGCCAGCAGCTCAGAGGGGGGCGGTGAAGCTTTCTTT. It translates as CASSSEGGGEAFF. Joined to the reference TRBV7-9 and TRBJ1-1 proteins, this CDR3 gives the full variable domain: DTGVSQNPRHKITKRGQNVTFRCDPISEHNRLYWYRQTLGQGPEFLTYFQNEAQLEKSRLLSDRFSAERPKGSFSTLEIQRTEQGDSAMYLCASSSEGGGEAFFGQGTRLTVV.